This TCR beta chain was recovered during a study of cytomegalovirus exposure and HLA in healthy donors. This clone has a single count. What it binds is not known. The CDR3 contains 15 residues. Germline values: CDR1 WNHNN, CDR2 SYGVQD (reference sequence). Between the trimmed V and J ends, which lost 6 bases and 0 bases, there was a span of 12 bases. Findings of the study overall: Prediction of most subjects' HLA-A and HLA-B alleles by TCR beta sequences was reportedly accurate. V- and J-gene trimming of TCR beta was linked (in a later analysis) to a missense DCLRE1C variant.

Both 60 Vbeta primers and 13 Jbeta primers went into the PCR. The protocol was immunoSEQ multiplex PCR, while the TCRdb copy is restricted to in-frame clones and leaves out a portion. Of 200,000 or so clones in the sample, roughly 87% are singletons; the top ten hold about 0.23%. The source of this sequence is a girl in the first two years of life in good health and CMV-seronegative. Material for sequencing was PBMCs. The rearrangement uses TRBV10-1 and TRBJ2-4, with a weak D call TRBD1 (6 bases). CDR3 DNA sequence: TGCGCCAGCAGCCAGGGGCTGTTAGCCAAAAACATTCAGTACTTC. Amino acid sequence: CASSQGLLAKNIQYF.